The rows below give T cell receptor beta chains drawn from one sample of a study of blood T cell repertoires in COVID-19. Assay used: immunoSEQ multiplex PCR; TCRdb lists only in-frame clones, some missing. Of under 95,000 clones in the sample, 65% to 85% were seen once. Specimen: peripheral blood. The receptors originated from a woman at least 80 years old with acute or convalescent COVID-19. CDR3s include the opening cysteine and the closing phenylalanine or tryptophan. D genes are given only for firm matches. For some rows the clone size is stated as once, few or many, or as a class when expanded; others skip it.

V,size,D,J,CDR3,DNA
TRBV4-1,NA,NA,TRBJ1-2,CASSQDATRGYGYTF,TGCGCCAGCAGCCAAGACGCCACCCGAGGCTATGGCTACACCTTC
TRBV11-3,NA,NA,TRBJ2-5,CASSQRGRETQYF,TGTGCCAGCAGTCAAAGAGGCCGGGAGACCCAGTACTTC
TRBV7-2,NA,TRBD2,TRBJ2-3,CASSSWTQTAGDTQYF,TGTGCCAGCAGCTCCTGGACCCAGACAGCGGGGGATACGCAGTATTTT
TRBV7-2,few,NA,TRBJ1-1,CASSSWSGNTEAFF,TGTGCCAGCAGCTCCTGGTCGGGGAACACTGAAGCTTTCTTT
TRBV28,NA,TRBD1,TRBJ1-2,CASSRPDRGLGYTF,TGTGCCAGCAGCCGCCCCGACAGGGGGTTAGGCTACACCTTC
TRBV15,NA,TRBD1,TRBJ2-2,CATIRDRGMTGELFF,TGTGCCACCATCCGGGACAGGGGGATGACCGGGGAGCTGTTTTTT
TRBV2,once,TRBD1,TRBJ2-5,CASSAGGQETQYF,TGTGCCAGCAGTGCAGGGGGACAAGAGACCCAGTACTTC
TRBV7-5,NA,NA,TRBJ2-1,CAKRGDGRTYNEQFF,TGTGCCAAAAGGGGGGACGGGAGGACGTACAATGAGCAGTTCTTC
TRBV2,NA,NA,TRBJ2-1,CASMRGSSYNEQFF,TGTGCCAGCATGCGGGGAAGCTCCTACAATGAGCAGTTCTTC
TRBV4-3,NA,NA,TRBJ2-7,CASSQDIALSYEQYF,TGCGCCAGCAGCCAAGATATAGCCCTCTCCTACGAGCAGTACTTC
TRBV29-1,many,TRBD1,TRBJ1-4,CSAQGPEEKLFF,TGCAGCGCACAGGGGCCGGAGGAAAAACTGTTTTTT
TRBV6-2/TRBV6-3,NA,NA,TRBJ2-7,CASSYPPGIGEQYF,TGTGCCAGCAGTTACCCACCAGGGATAGGCGAGCAGTACTTC
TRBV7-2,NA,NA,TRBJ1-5,CASSLRPAGLSNQPQHF,TGTGCCAGCAGCCTCCGCCCAGCGGGACTCAGCAATCAGCCCCAGCATTTT
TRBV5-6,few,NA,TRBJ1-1,CASSWNRDLITEAFF,TGTGCCAGCAGCTGGAACAGGGACCTTATCACTGAAGCTTTCTTT
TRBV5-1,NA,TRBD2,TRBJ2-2,CASSPGLVSAGELFF,TGCGCCAGCAGTCCTGGACTAGTCTCGGCCGGGGAGCTGTTTTTT
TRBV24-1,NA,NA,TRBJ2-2,CATRSTGRTDTGELFF,TGTGCCACCAGGAGCACAGGGCGCACGGACACCGGGGAGCTGTTTTTT
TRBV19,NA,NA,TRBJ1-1,CASSIDGRFTEAFF,TGTGCCAGTAGTATAGATGGCAGGTTCACTGAAGCTTTCTTT
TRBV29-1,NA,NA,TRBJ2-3,CSVEVQRTDTQYF,TGCAGCGTTGAGGTACAGCGCACAGATACGCAGTATTTT
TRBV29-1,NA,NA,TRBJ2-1,CSVRGRSYNEQFF,TGCAGCGTAAGGGGCAGGTCCTACAATGAGCAGTTCTTC
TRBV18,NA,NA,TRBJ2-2,CASSPGQTQGELFF,TGTGCCAGCTCACCCGGACAGACCCAGGGGGAGCTGTTTTTT
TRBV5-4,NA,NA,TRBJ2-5,CASSLAAGETQYF,TGTGCCAGCAGCTTGGCGGCGGGGGAGACCCAGTACTTC
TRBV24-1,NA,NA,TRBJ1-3,CATSDPSSSGNTIYF,TGTGCCACCAGTGATCCATCGAGCTCTGGAAACACCATATATTTT
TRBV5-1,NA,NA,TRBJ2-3,CASSFRQETDTQYF,TGCGCCAGCAGCTTCAGACAGGAAACAGATACGCAGTATTTT
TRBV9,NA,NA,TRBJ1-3,CASSEEGQWGAGNTIYF,TGTGCCAGCAGCGAGGAAGGGCAGTGGGGGGCTGGAAACACCATATATTTT
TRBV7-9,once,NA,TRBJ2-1,CASSLAPQRGEQFF,TGTGCCAGCAGCTTAGCCCCACAAAGGGGTGAGCAGTTCTTC
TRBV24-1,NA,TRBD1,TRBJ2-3,CATSGLHRGHEDTQYF,TGTGCCACCAGTGGTTTACACAGGGGGCATGAAGATACGCAGTATTTT
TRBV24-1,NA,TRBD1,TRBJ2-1,CATSDPDRGNEQFF,TGTGCCACCAGTGATCCGGACAGGGGGAATGAGCAGTTCTTC
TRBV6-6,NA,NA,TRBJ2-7,CASSTPQVVYEQYF,TGTGCCAGCAGTACCCCTCAGGTTGTCTACGAGCAGTACTTC
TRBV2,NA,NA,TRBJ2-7,CASRPGLPDRQYF,TGTGCCAGCCGACCGGGACTCCCCGATAGACAGTACTTC
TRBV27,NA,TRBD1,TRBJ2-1,CASRPTGGYSYNEQFF,TGTGCCAGCAGGCCTACAGGGGGCTACTCCTACAATGAGCAGTTCTTC
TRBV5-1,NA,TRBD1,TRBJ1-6,CASTAGTENSPLHF,TGCGCCAGCACTGCCGGGACAGAGAATTCACCCCTCCACTTT
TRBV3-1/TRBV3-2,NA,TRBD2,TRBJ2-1,CASSQGGRTYNEQFF,TGTGCCAGCAGCCAGGGCGGGAGAACCTACAATGAGCAGTTCTTC
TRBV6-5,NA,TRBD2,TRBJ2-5,CASRLAGGKETQYF,TGTGCCAGCAGGTTAGCGGGAGGAAAAGAGACCCAGTACTTC
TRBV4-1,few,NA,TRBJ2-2,CASSQASLNTGELFF,TGCGCCAGCAGCCAAGCCAGTCTCAACACCGGGGAGCTGTTTTTT
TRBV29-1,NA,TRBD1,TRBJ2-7,CSVWVGQGAQEQYF,TGCAGCGTGTGGGTTGGGCAGGGGGCGCAGGAGCAGTACTTC
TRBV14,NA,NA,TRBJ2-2,CASSRTRGANTGELFF,TGTGCCAGCAGCCGCACCAGGGGGGCGAACACCGGGGAGCTGTTTTTT
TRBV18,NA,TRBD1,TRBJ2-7,CASSLSDRGYEQYF,TGTGCCAGCTCACTTAGTGACAGGGGGTACGAGCAGTACTTC
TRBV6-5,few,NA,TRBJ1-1,CASNLDSRGTEAFF,TGTGCCAGCAACCTGGACAGTCGCGGCACTGAAGCTTTCTTT
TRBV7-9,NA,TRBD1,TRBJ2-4,CASSHRQGFVVDKNIQYF,TGTGCCAGCAGCCACCGACAGGGGTTTGTAGTTGACAAAAACATTCAGTACTTC
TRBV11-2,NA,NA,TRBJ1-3,CASSLVRGRNTIYF,TGTGCCAGCAGCTTAGTACGCGGGCGAAACACCATATATTTT
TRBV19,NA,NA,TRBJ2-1,CASSRAGANNEQFF,TGTGCCAGTAGTCGGGCAGGGGCGAACAATGAGCAGTTCTTC
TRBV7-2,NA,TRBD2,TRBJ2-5,CASSTRLAGVGETQYF,TGTGCCAGCAGCACTCGACTAGCGGGAGTTGGGGAGACCCAGTACTTC
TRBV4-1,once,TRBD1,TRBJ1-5,CASSPKDRVNNQPQHF,TGCGCCAGCAGCCCTAAGGACAGGGTGAACAATCAGCCCCAGCATTTT
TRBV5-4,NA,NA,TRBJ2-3,CASSLSSGTDTQYF,TGTGCCAGCAGCTTATCTAGCGGCACAGATACGCAGTATTTT
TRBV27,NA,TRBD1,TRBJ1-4,CASSSGTGGYEKLFF,TGTGCCAGCAGTTCCGGGACAGGGGGTTACGAAAAACTGTTTTTT
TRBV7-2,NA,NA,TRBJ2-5,CASSRPSVYQETQYF,TGTGCCAGCAGCCGCCCCAGCGTGTACCAAGAGACCCAGTACTTC
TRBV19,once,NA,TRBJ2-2,CASSITRNTGELFF,TGTGCCAGTAGTATAACCAGGAACACCGGGGAGCTGTTTTTT
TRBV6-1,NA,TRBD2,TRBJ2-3,CASSEVAGGTDTQYF,TGTGCCAGCAGTGAAGTAGCGGGGGGCACAGATACGCAGTATTTT
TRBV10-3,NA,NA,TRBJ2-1,CAISETTSEQFF,TGTGCCATCAGTGAAACTACGAGTGAGCAGTTCTTC
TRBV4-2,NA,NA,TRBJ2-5,CASSQRQETQYF,TGTGCCAGCAGCCAACGTCAAGAGACCCAGTACTTC
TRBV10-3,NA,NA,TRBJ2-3,CAISDGLVGAMGDTQYF,TGTGCCATCAGTGATGGGCTAGTAGGGGCCATGGGGGATACGCAGTATTTT
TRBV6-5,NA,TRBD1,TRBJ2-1,CASTNFRDRGKQFF,TGTGCCAGCACCAACTTCCGGGACAGGGGAAAGCAGTTCTTC
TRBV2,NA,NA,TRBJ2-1,CASSDGALSSYNEQFF,TGTGCCAGCAGTGATGGGGCGTTGAGCTCCTACAATGAGCAGTTCTTC
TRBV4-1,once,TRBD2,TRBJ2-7,CASSLRTSGSGEQYF,TGCGCCAGCAGCCTTAGGACTAGCGGGAGTGGAGAGCAGTACTTC
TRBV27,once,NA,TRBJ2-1,CASSLGREQFF,TGTGCCAGCAGTTTAGGTCGGGAGCAGTTCTTC